A single T cell receptor beta chain is shown here with its context. In the study's own analysis: Estimation of nucleated cell counts relied on the amplification of reference gene primers. TCRdb keeps only in-frame clones here, not all; method: immunoSEQ multiplex PCR. That table supplies the V and J calls and clone size; D and trimming were determined from the DNA. The sample yields approximately 270,000 clones, about four fifths seen once. The V gene's germline CDR1 is MNHEY and CDR2 SMNVEV (reference sequence). CDR3 size: 14 residues. V lost 3 bases, J lost 4 bases, and 3 bases stayed unmatched. This entry belongs to a study of blood T cell repertoires in COVID-19. Overall study: Samples came from the United States, Italy and Spain, spanning acute and convalescent COVID-19. Sample material is recorded as cDNA or gDNA derived from T cells, B-cell-depleted T cells, or PBMCs.

The receptor was derived from a man older than 75 with acute or convalescent COVID-19. The chain recombines TRBV27 with TRBJ1-5; 7 bases fit TRBD1. The sequenced sample consisted of peripheral blood. CDR3 coding DNA: TGTGCCAGCAGTTTCCGGGACAGTAATCAGCCCCAGCATTTT. As protein: CASSFRDSNQPQHF.